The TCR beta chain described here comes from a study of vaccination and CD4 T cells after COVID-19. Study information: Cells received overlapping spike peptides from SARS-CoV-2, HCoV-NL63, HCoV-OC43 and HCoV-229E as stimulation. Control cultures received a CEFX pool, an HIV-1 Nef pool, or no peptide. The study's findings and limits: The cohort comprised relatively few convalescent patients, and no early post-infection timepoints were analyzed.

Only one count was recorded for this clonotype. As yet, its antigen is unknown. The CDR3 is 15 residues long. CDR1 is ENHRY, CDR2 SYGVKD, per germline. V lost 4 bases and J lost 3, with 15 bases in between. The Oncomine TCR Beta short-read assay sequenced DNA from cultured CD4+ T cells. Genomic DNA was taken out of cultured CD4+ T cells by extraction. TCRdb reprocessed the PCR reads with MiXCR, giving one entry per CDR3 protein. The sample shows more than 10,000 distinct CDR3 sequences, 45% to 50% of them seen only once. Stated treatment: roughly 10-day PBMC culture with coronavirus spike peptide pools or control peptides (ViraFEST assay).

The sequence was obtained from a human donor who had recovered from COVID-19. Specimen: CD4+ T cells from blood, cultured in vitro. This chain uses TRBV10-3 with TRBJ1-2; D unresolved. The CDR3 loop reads CAISAQRVEDYGYTF. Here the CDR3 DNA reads TGTGCCATCAGTGCCCAAAGGGTTGAAGACTATGGCTACACCTTC.